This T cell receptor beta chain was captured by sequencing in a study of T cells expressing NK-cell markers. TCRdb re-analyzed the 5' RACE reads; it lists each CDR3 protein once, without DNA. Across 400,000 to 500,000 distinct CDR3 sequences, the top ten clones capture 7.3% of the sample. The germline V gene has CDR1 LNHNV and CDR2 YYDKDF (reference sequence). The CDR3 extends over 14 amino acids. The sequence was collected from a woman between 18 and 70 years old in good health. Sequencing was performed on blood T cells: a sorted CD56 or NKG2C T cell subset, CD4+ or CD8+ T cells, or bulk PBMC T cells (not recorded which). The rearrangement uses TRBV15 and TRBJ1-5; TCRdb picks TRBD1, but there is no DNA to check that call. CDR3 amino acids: CATSRTPRGQPQHF.